This TCR beta chain emerged from a study of blood T cells in healthy people across ages. Study conclusions and caveats: Measured against age, TCR beta diversity per million T cells decreased in a roughly linear manner.

As concerns this clonotype: No antigen is known for it.

The length of the CDR3 is 14 residues. Germline lookup yields CDR1 SQVTM and CDR2 ANQGSEA. Each sample gave at least 6.5 million isolated PBMCs. A J-beta primer mix and a sample-barcoded 5' primer were used in a second PCR of roughly 6 to 12 cycles. MiXCR, run by TCRdb on the 5' RACE reads, gives a single entry per CDR3 protein. This table has about 730,000 distinct CDR3 sequences, more than 40% appearing once. The chain carries TRBV29-1 and TRBJ2-5; tentatively, D is TRBD1 or TRBD2 (5 bases each). The J call is doubtful: the DNA matches TRBJ2-7 better. The receptor was isolated from a woman in her sixties or seventies in good health. The specimen sequenced was blood. CDR3 in amino acids: CSVDGADWGYEQYF. The CDR3 bases are TGCAGCGTTGACGGGGCAGACTGGGGGTACGAGCAGTACTTC.